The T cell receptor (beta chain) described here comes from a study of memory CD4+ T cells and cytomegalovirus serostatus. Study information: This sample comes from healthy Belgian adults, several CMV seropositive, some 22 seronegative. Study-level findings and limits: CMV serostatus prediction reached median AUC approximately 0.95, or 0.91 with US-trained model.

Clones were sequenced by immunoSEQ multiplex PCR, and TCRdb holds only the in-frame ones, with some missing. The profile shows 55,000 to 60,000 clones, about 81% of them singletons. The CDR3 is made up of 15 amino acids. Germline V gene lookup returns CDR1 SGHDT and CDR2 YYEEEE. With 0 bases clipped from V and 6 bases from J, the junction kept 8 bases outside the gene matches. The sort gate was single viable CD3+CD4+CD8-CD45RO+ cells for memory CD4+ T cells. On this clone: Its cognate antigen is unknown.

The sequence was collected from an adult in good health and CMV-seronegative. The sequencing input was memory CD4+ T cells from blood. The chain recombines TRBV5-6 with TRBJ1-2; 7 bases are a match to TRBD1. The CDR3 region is CASSLEFPGGDGYTF. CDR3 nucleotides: TGTGCCAGCAGCTTGGAGTTCCCAGGGGGAGATGGCTACACCTTC.